This TCR beta chain emerged from a study of identical twins. Whole-study results and caveats: Zero-insertion analyses could be partly confounded by invariant MAIT and iNKT cells. Insertions were reduced in abundant cord blood beta clonotypes but not in memory repertoires.

It was template switching that added a universal primer site, and there were unique molecular identifiers on the cDNA. MiXCR, applied by TCRdb to the 5' RACE reads, yields one record per CDR3 protein. The sample includes about 520,000 distinct CDR3 sequences, 20% to 25% seen only once; the top ten take 0.91%. All donors were healthy Caucasians. Comments on this clonotype: Its antigen remains unidentified.

These data were also filed under a second study, of T cells expressing NK-cell markers.

This receptor was taken from a woman aged 18-35 years in good health. The sample comprised CD4+ T cells sorted from blood.

The CDR3 nucleotides are TGTGCCAGCCGCACGAGCTCCTATAATTCACCCCTCCACTTT. This codes for CASRTSSYNSPLHF. The chain couples TRBV12-3 or TRBV12-4 to TRBJ1-6; no firm D call. The V end lost 8 bases, the J end lost 0 bases, and 8 bases lay between the germline ends. The CDR3 covers 14 residues.